One sample yielded the 24 T cell receptor beta chains listed below, sequenced in a study of T-cell memory formation after mild COVID-19. Each CDR3 protein gets one entry after TCRdb re-called the 5' RACE reads with MiXCR. The data contain a few hundred thousand distinct CDR3 sequences, around 30% of them seen just once; the ten biggest clones take up over 9.5%. The sequencing sample was made of PBMCs or a T cell subset sorted from them (not recorded which). Source of these receptors: an adult woman who had mild COVID-19 (a few samples of this study predate the infection). Cell type and time point are not known.

This rearrangement joins TRBV6-2 or TRBV6-3 to TRBJ1-2, with 8 bases that match TRBD1. V lost 6 bases and J lost 4; bases outside the gene matches: 10. This CDR3 is 15 amino acids long. Germline values: CDR1 MNHEY, CDR2 SVGEGT. CDR3 sequence (DNA): TGTGCCAGCAGCCCAGAACGGACAGGGTTCTATGGCTACACCTTC. Translation gives CASSPERTGFYGYTF.

This clonotype was picked up a small number of times. V gene TRBV24-1 combines with J gene TRBJ2-7, with D possibly being TRBD1 (5 bases). The CDR3 has 15 residues. Germline V gene sequence: CDR1 KGHDR, CDR2 SFDVKD. V was shortened by 4 bases and J by 7 bases, with 19 bases between the two germline ends. In DNA, the CDR3 is TGTGCCACCAGTGAAGGGGCCTCAAGGGCGCGGGAGCAGTACTTC. It codes for CATSEGASRAREQYF.

This CDR3 reads CASSPARSQGLNTEAFF. The CDR3 coding sequence is TGCGCCAGCAGCCCCGCCAGGTCCCAAGGGCTGAACACTGAAGCTTTCTTT. This sequence joins TRBV5-1 and TRBJ1-1; D uncertain. The CDR3 extends over 17 amino acids. V lost 4 bases and J lost 0, with 19 bases in between. Germline V CDR1 and CDR2: SGHRS, YFSETQ.

The chain recombines TRBV7-8 with TRBJ1-5, with D unclear. Trimming cost V 3 bases and J 0 bases, with 18 bases left between them. The CDR3 runs to 18 residues. Germline V gives CDR1 SGHVS, CDR2 FQNEAQ. The CDR3 loop is CASSFGDMHGRSNQPQHF. In DNA form, the CDR3 reads TGTGCCAGCAGCTTTGGGGATATGCACGGACGTAGCAATCAGCCCCAGCATTTT.

The chain uses TRBV5-6 and TRBJ2-7; tentative D call: TRBD1 (6 bases). This CDR3 region has 15 residues. Per germline, CDR1 SGHDT and CDR2 YYEEEE. V lost 4 bases to trimming and J lost 3 bases, with 17 bases between them. The CDR3 bases are TGTGCCAGCAGCCATACCCCCGGGACATTCTACGAGCAGTACTTC. It is translated as CASSHTPGTFYEQYF.

This chain joins TRBV7-9 and TRBJ2-1, with D uncertain. The germline gives CDR1 SEHNR, CDR2 FQNEAQ (reference sequence). Deletions cut 1 base from V and 5 bases from J, with 9 bases between. This CDR3 has 14 amino acids. CDR3 loop: CASSLGVGDNEQFF. CDR3 nucleotides: TGTGCCAGCAGCTTAGGGGTCGGCGACAATGAGCAGTTCTTC. Supplemented by reference TRBV7-9 and TRBJ2-1, the full variable domain reads DTGVSQNPRHKITKRGQNVTFRCDPISEHNRLYWYRQTLGQGPEFLTYFQNEAQLEKSRLLSDRFSAERPKGSFSTLEIQRTEQGDSAMYLCASSLGVGDNEQFFGPGTRLTVL.

This clonotype was seen repeatedly, ten times or more. This rearrangement joins TRBV9 to TRBJ2-1; 8 bases match TRBD2. The CDR3 runs to 15 residues. V shed 0 bases, J shed 6 bases, and the junction held 5 bases outside the gene matches. The germline gives CDR1 SGDLS, CDR2 YYNGEE. The CDR3 region has the DNA TGTGCCAGCAGCGTAGGGGGACTAGGGCTCAATGAGCAGTTCTTC. Translation gives CASSVGGLGLNEQFF.

This clonotype occurred a few times. The V gene is TRBV3-1, the J gene TRBJ2-6; D perhaps matches TRBD1 (6 bases). Trimming shortened V by 3 bases and J by 0 bases, and 12 bases separated the two germline ends. The CDR3 is 17 amino acids. CDR1 is LGHDT and CDR2 is YNNKEL in the germline V gene (reference sequence). The CDR3 region has the DNA TGTGCCAGCAGCCAGACAGGTATCCTCTCTGGGGCCAACGTCCTGACTTTC. Its translation: CASSQTGILSGANVLTF.

This clonotype was counted between two and nine times. This chain uses TRBV9 with TRBJ2-1, with 12 positions matching TRBD2. V dropped 0 bases and J dropped 15; count of bases not matched to a gene: 10. CDR1 is SGDLS, CDR2 YYNGEE, per germline. The CDR3 is 15 residues long. The CDR3 DNA reads as TGTGCCAGCAGCGTAGACCCCCTAGCGGGGGGGCCTCGGTTCTTC. Protein sequence: CASSVDPLAGGPRFF.

This clonotype showed up just a few times. This chain connects TRBV4-3 to TRBJ2-6, with a weak D call TRBD1 (5 bases). Trimming cost V 0 bases and J 0 bases, with 9 bases left between them. CDR3 length: 17 residues. Germline V gene data show CDR1 as LGHNA and CDR2 as YSLEER. Here the CDR3 reads CASSQDRQSSGANVLTF. For the CDR3, the DNA is TGCGCCAGCAGCCAAGATCGACAGTCCTCTGGGGCCAACGTCCTGACTTTC.

This chain's CDR3 is CASSLGAYGGYTDTQYF. CDR3 in DNA: TGTGCCAGCAGCCTGGGAGCGTACGGGGGTTACACAGATACGCAGTATTTT. The genes are TRBV7-9 and TRBJ2-3, with a possible D match to TRBD2 (6 bases). The germline gives CDR1 SEHNR, CDR2 FQNEAQ (reference sequence). V was cut by 5 bases and J by 2 bases, with 20 bases left in between. The CDR3 is 17 amino acids. Looking up the rest from reference TRBV7-9 and TRBJ2-3 gives the full variable domain: DTGVSQNPRHKITKRGQNVTFRCDPISEHNRLYWYRQTLGQGPEFLTYFQNEAQLEKSRLLSDRFSAERPKGSFSTLEIQRTEQGDSAMYLCASSLGAYGGYTDTQYFGPGTRLTVL.

This clonotype was seen a few times. The chain joins TRBV5-1 to TRBJ2-1, with D perhaps TRBD1 (5 bases). The CDR3 has 13 residues. Germline V gives CDR1 SGHRS, CDR2 YFSETQ. Trimming removed 4 bases from V and 8 bases from J, with 13 bases in between. The CDR3: CASSAQGQHEQFF. The CDR3 DNA is TGCGCCAGCAGCGCCCAGGGTCAGCATGAGCAGTTCTTC.

This clonotype was seen a few times. The chain is built from TRBV5-6 and TRBJ2-3, with TRBD2 matching over 7 bases. The junction had 10 bases not matched to a gene; V was cut back by 6 bases and J by 12 bases. CDR1 SGHDT and CDR2 YYEEEE come from the germline V gene. CDR3 length: 12 residues. CDR3 region: CASTTPGLPQYF. The CDR3 DNA reads TGTGCCAGCACCACCCCGGGACTACCCCAGTATTTT.

This clonotype was counted between two and nine times. The chain has TRBV5-1 and TRBJ2-3, with D unresolved. Germline CDR1 is SGHRS and CDR2 is YFSETQ. Trimming removed 1 base at V and 3 bases at J, with 12 bases between. This CDR3 region has 15 residues. The CDR3 DNA follows: TGCGCCAGCAGCTTGATATCCAGAGCGACAGATACGCAGTATTTT. Translation gives CASSLISRATDTQYF.

The table lists this clonotype with many counts. This chain uses TRBV4-1 with TRBJ2-1; 16 bases are a match to TRBD2. The V and J ends lost 3 bases and 4 bases, in that order; junction bases with no gene match: 9. The length of the CDR3 is 19 residues. Germline CDR1 reads MGHRA; CDR2 reads YSYEKL. The CDR3, as DNA: TGCGCCAGCAGCCACCCGGGACTAGCGGGGGGGCCGGATTACAATGAGCAGTTCTTC. Translation: CASSHPGLAGGPDYNEQFF.

The CDR3 region has the DNA TGTGCCAGCTCAGACACCGCTGCCTCGGAAGCTTTCTTT. As protein: CASSDTAASEAFF. The chain recombines TRBV18 with TRBJ1-1, with D hard to call. Germline-derived CDR1 and CDR2 are KGHSH and LQKENI. Deletions cut 5 bases from V and 8 bases from J, with 15 bases between. The CDR3 length is 13 residues.

This clonotype showed up just a few times. V is TRBV20-1 and J is TRBJ2-2, with 8 nucleotides matching TRBD1. CDR3 length: 16 residues. V shed 0 bases and J 7 bases; nucleotides not matched to a gene: 10. CDR1 is DFQATT, CDR2 SNEGSKA, per germline (reference sequence). CDR3 DNA: TGCAGTGCTAGAGATCAAGCAGGGGGCGACATCGGGGAGCTGTTTTTT. Its translation is CSARDQAGGDIGELFF.

This clonotype has just a few counts. The CDR3 DNA is TGTGCCAGCAGCCCACAGGACTCCTACGAGCAGTACTTC. It translates to CASSPQDSYEQYF. The chain combines TRBV7-6 with TRBJ2-7, with D tentatively TRBD1 (5 bases). Germline-derived CDR1 and CDR2 are SGHVS and FNYEAQ. Trimming cost V 5 bases and J 0 bases, with 8 bases left between them. This CDR3 has 13 residues.

The gene calls are TRBV6-5 and TRBJ2-7, with D perhaps given as TRBD1 or TRBD2 (5 bases each). The germline V and J ends were trimmed by 11 bases and 7 bases, with 21 bases remaining between them. CDR1 is MNHEY and CDR2 is SVGAGI in the germline V gene. The CDR3 is 13 amino acids. The CDR3 DNA reads as TGTGCCGCCCGTGGTCGACGGGGCCAAGAGCAGTACTTC. Translating gives CAARGRRGQEQYF.

This rearrangement joins TRBV12-5 to TRBJ2-5; TRBD2 might be the D (7 bases). Germline V lookup: CDR1 LGHNT, CDR2 FRNRAP. V shed 2 bases and J shed 1 base, with 14 bases lying between them. The CDR3 sequence is 16 residues long. The CDR3 DNA reads as TGTGCTAGTGGTTTGTATGGGGGAGGGGGCCAAGAGACCCAGTACTTC. This gives the protein CASGLYGGGGQETQYF.

The chain combines TRBV11-2 with TRBJ2-5; D is possibly TRBD2 (5 bases). The CDR3 sequence is 15 residues long. Trimming cost V 4 bases and J 4 bases, with 16 bases left between them. The V gene's germline CDR1 is SGHAT and CDR2 FQNNGV. Written as DNA, the CDR3 is TGTGCCAGCAGCTCCCGGGTGGACTCTACAGAGACCCAGTACTTC. It specifies CASSSRVDSTETQYF.

This clonotype occurred once. The chain uses TRBV28 and TRBJ1-2; D might be TRBD1 (5 bases). Trimming shortened V by 7 bases and J by 2 bases, and 11 bases separated the two germline ends. The CDR3 has 13 residues. The germline V gene encodes CDR1 MDHEN and CDR2 SYDVKM. The CDR3 DNA sequence: TGTGCCAGCACCCCGGGGGAGAACTATGGCTACACCTTC. Translation gives CASTPGENYGYTF.

This chain uses TRBV20-1 with TRBJ2-7; 9 bases fit TRBD2. V lost 0 bases and J lost 2; bases outside the gene matches: 5. The germline CDR1 and CDR2 sequences are DFQATT and SNEGSKA (reference sequence). The CDR3 contains 15 residues. The DNA for the CDR3 is TGCAGTGCTAGAGATTTTAGCGGGGGAACCTACGAGCAGTACTTC. This gives the protein CSARDFSGGTYEQYF.

This clonotype was seen many times. The chain couples TRBV9 to TRBJ2-7; TRBD1 matches at 7 bases. Trimming took 2 bases from V and 6 from J; bases not matched to a gene: 8. The CDR3 contains 14 residues. Germline CDR1 and CDR2: SGDLS and YYNGEE. The CDR3 nucleotides read TGTGCCAGCAGCGTCGGTGGGACAGTATCCGAGCAGTACTTC. It codes for CASSVGGTVSEQYF. The full variable domain, completed using reference TRBV9 and TRBJ2-7, is DSGVTQTPKHLITATGQRVTLRCSPRSGDLSVYWYQQSLDQGLQFLIQYYNGEERAKGNILERFSAQQFPDLHSELNLSSLELGDSALYFCASSVGGTVSEQYFGPGTRLTVT.